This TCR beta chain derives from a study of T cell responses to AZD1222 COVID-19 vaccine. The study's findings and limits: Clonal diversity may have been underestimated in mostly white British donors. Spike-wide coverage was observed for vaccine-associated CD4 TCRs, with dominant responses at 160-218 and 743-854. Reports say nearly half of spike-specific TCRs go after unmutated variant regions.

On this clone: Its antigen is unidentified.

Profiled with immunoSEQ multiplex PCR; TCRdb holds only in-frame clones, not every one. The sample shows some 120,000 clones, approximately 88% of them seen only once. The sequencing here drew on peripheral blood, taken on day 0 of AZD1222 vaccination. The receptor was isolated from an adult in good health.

Written as DNA, the CDR3 is TGTGCCAGCAGATGGGAGAACACTGAAGCTTTCTTT. Translated: CASRWENTEAFF. V and J are TRBV12-3 or TRBV12-4 and TRBJ1-1; D is unclear. V was cut by 6 bases and J by 1 base, with 6 bases left in between. The CDR3 has 12 amino acids.